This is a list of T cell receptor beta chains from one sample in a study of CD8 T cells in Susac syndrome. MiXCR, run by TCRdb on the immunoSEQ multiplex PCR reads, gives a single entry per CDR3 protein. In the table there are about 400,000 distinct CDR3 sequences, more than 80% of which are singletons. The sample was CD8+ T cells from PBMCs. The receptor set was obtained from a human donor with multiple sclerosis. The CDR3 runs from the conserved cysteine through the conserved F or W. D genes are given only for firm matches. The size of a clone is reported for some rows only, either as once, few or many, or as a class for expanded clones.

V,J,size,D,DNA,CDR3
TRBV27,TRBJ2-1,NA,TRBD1,TGTGCCAGCAGCGGGACAGGGCGAGAGCAGTTCTTC,CASSGTGREQFF
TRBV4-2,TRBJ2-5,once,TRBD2,TGTGCCAGCAGCCAAGAACTAGCGGGGACTTTCCAAGAGACCCAGTACTTC,CASSQELAGTFQETQYF
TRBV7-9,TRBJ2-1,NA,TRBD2,TGTGCCAGCAGCCCACACCTAGCGGGAGGGCCAGATGAGCAGTTCTTC,CASSPHLAGGPDEQFF
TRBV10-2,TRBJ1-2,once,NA,TGCGCCAGCAGTGAGTCGCTCGGCAGGGCCCCTAACTATGGCTACACCTTC,CASSESLGRAPNYGYTF
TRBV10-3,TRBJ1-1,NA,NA,TGTGCCATCAGGACCAGGTCCACTGAAGCTTTCTTT,CAIRTRSTEAFF
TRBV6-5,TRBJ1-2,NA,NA,TGTGCCAGCAAGAATCGGGGGGGGACGATCTTCACCTTC,CASKNRGGTIFTF
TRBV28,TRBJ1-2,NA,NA,TGTGCCGGCAGGGACGGCTCCTATGGCTACACCTTC,CAGRDGSYGYTF
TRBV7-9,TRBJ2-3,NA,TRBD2,TGTGCCAGCCTAGCGGGGGGCCTCACAGATACGCAGTATTTT,CASLAGGLTDTQYF
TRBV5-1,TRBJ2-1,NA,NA,TGCGCCACACCTTTACACAATGAGCAGTTCTTC,CATPLHNEQFF
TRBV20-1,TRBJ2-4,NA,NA,TGCAGTGCTAGAGTACTAGACAGAAACATTCAGTACTTC,CSARVLDRNIQYF
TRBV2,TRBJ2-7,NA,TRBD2,TGTGCCAGCCGCTCGATCTCTAGCGGCTCCTACGAGCAGTACTTC,CASRSISSGSYEQYF
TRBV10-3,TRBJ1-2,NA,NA,TGTGCCATCAGTGAGTCGATGTCGCCGGGGCTGAACTATGGCTACACCTTC,CAISESMSPGLNYGYTF
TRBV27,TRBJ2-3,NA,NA,TGTGCCAGCAGTTCCGGGGTCCTCACGAAGCCAGATACGCAGTATTTT,CASSSGVLTKPDTQYF
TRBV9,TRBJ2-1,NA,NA,TGTGCCAGCAGCGTAGGGTACAGCGAAGCCCACAATGAGCAGTTCTTC,CASSVGYSEAHNEQFF
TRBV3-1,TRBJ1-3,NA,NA,TGTGCCAGCAGCGACAGCTCTGGAAACACCATATATTTT,CASSDSSGNTIYF
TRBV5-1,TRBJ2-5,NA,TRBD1,TGCGCCAGCAGCTCATGGACAGGGGAAGAGACCCAGTACTTC,CASSSWTGEETQYF
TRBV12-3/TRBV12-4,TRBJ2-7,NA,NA,TGTGCCAGCAGTTTTTTGAGGGTCCAGCACGAGCAGTACTTC,CASSFLRVQHEQYF
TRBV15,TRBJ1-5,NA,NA,TGTGTCGCCCCCCGGGCGCCCCAGCATTTT,CVAPRAPQHF
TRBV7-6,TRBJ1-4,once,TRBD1,TGTGCCAGCAGCTTAGTGGACAGGAATAATGAAAAACTGTTTTTT,CASSLVDRNNEKLFF
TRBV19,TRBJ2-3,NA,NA,TGTGCCACCGGACAGTTTAGCACAGATACGCAGTATTTT,CATGQFSTDTQYF
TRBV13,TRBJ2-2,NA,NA,TGTGCCAGCAGCTTGGTGGGCAGAAACACCGGGGAGCTGTTTTTT,CASSLVGRNTGELFF
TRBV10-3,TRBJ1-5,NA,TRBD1,TGTGCCATCAGTGAGTCGGGAAGACAGGGGGCGGGTCAGCCCCAGCATTTT,CAISESGRQGAGQPQHF
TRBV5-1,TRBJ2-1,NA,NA,TGCGCCAGCAGACAGGAGAACTCCTACAATGAGCAGTTCTTC,CASRQENSYNEQFF
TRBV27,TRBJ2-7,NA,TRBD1,TGTGCCAGCAGTTTCCAGGGGGCTGCCGAGCAGTACTTC,CASSFQGAAEQYF
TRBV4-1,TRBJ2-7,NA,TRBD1,TGCGCCAGCAGGGACAGGGTGTTAAGCTCCTACGAGCAGTACTTC,CASRDRVLSSYEQYF
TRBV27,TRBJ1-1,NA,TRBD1,TGTGCCAGCAGTTTCGGGGCAGGGGGGAACACTGAAGCTTTCTTT,CASSFGAGGNTEAFF
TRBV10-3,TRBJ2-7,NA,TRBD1,TGTGCCATCAGTGAGCAGCCGACAGGGACCTACGAGCAGTACTTC,CAISEQPTGTYEQYF
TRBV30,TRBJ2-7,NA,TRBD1,TGTGCCTGGAGTCCCGGGACAGGGGGCTTGTACGAGCAGTACTTC,CAWSPGTGGLYEQYF
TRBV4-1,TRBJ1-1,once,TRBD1,TGCGCCAGCAGCCACCTGACAGGGGCGGGCACTGAAGCTTTCTTT,CASSHLTGAGTEAFF
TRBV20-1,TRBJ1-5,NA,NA,TGCAGTGCTAGAGATCGAGGCGCAGCGGGGTATCAGCCCCAGCATTTT,CSARDRGAAGYQPQHF
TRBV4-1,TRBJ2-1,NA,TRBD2,TGCGCCAGCGCCCTGGGACTAGCGGGAGTCAACTCCTACAATGAGCAGTTCTTC,CASALGLAGVNSYNEQFF
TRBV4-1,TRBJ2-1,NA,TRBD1,TGCGCCAGCAGCCAAGGGACCGGGACAGCAAGTGAGCAGTTCTTC,CASSQGTGTASEQFF
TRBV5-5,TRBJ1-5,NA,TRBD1,TGTGCCAGCGGGACAGGGGAGGAATTTTATCAGCCCCAGCATTTT,CASGTGEEFYQPQHF
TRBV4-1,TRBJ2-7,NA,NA,TGCGCCAGCAGCCTCGAGGGGTACGGTTACGAGCAGTACTTC,CASSLEGYGYEQYF
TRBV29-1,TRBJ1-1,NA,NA,TGCAGCGTTGCGGTACGGGATACGAACACTGAAGCTTTCTTT,CSVAVRDTNTEAFF
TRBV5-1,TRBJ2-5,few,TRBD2,TGCGCCAGCAGCTTGGGTCTAGCGGGAGTTCAACAAGAGACCCAGTACTTC,CASSLGLAGVQQETQYF
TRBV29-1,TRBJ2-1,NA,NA,TGCAGCGTTGCGGTCAGCTCCTACAATGAGCAGTTCTTC,CSVAVSSYNEQFF
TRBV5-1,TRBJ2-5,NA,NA,TGCGCCAGCAGCGAGGGCCTCAAAGAGACCCAGTACTTC,CASSEGLKETQYF
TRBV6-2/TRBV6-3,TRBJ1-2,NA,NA,TGTGCCACCTGCATGTTACAGGGAATCTATGGCTACACCTTC,CATCMLQGIYGYTF
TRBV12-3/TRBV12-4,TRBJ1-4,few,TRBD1,TGTGCCAGCAGTCCGGGACAGGGTTGGGAAAAACTGTTTTTT,CASSPGQGWEKLFF